This is a list of T cell receptor beta chains from one sample in a study of long-term antiretroviral therapy in people with HIV. The method was immunoSEQ multiplex PCR; TCRdb's version includes in-frame clones alone and lacks a portion of them. Of about 36,000 clones in the sample, 80% were seen once. Sequences were derived from unsorted PBMCs, sampled 3.4 years after starting antiretroviral therapy. The receptors here all came from a man aged 30 to 45 with HIV. CDR3s include the opening cysteine and the closing phenylalanine or tryptophan. The order of the fields is V gene, J gene, CDR3 protein.

V: TRBV6-5
J: TRBJ1-2
CDR3: CASSYGGADNYGYTF

V: TRBV30
J: TRBJ2-7
CDR3: CAWSVLAGENYEQYF

V: TRBV6-1
J: TRBJ2-3
CDR3: CASSVQGFADTQYF

V: TRBV2
J: TRBJ1-2
CDR3: CATAPYRDYGYTF

V: TRBV28
J: TRBJ1-5
CDR3: CASSSGTGISNQPQHF

V: TRBV14
J: TRBJ1-1
CDR3: CASSPITGGSTEAFF

V: TRBV19
J: TRBJ2-7
CDR3: CASSAGTAEFYEQYF

V: TRBV19
J: TRBJ2-1
CDR3: CASRATDRGYRNEQFF

V: TRBV5-1
J: TRBJ2-3
CDR3: CASSVGLAEDTQYF

V: TRBV5-1
J: TRBJ2-1
CDR3: CASSNGQGWDEQFF

V: TRBV28
J: TRBJ1-4
CDR3: CASRGTGNEKLFF

V: TRBV13
J: TRBJ2-1
CDR3: CASSLGLASGRWLGEQFF

V: TRBV20-1
J: TRBJ2-5
CDR3: CSASGETQYF

V: TRBV6-6
J: TRBJ2-7
CDR3: CASTRTVAAKTYEQYF

V: TRBV7-6
J: TRBJ2-1
CDR3: CASSSGTGSSYNEQFF

V: TRBV27
J: TRBJ1-1
CDR3: CASSLITGNTEAFF

V: TRBV30
J: TRBJ2-2
CDR3: CAWSVSGELFF

V: TRBV7-2
J: TRBJ2-7
CDR3: CASSSEKGTISYEQYF

V: TRBV6-5
J: TRBJ1-2
CDR3: CASKNREAYGYTF